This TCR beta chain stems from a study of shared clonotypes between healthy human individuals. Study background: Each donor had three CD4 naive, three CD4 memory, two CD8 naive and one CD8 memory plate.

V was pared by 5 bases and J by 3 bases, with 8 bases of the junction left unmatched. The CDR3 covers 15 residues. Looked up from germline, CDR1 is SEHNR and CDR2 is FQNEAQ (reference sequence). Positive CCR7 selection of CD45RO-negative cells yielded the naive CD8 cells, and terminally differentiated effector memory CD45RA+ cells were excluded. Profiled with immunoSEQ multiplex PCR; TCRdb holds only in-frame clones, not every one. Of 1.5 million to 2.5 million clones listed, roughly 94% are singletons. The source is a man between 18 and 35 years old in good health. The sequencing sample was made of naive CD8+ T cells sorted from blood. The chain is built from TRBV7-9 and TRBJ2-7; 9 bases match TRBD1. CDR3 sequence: CASSGEDRGNYEQYF. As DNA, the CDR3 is TGTGCCAGCAGCGGGGAGGACAGGGGAAACTACGAGCAGTACTTC.